What follows describes a single T cell receptor (beta chain). Its antigen is still unknown. A much larger clone is a single base away; this may be a read error. These data come from a study of T cells in Graves' hyperthyroidism and ophthalmopathy (dated by TCRdb to the late 2010s). Describing the broader study: Peripheral blood samples were taken at the time of initial diagnosis, prior to any treatment. The 95 to 100 discovery patients were randomly split 7:3 into training and test sets. To identify TCR V-J signatures that set the groups apart, the researchers used a discovery cohort of 100 patients, made up of 43 with Graves' ophthalmopathy and 57 with stable Graves' hyperthyroidism. The paper reports TCR Vbeta CDR3 sequencing of fewer than 150 peripheral blood samples: under 45 ophthalmopathy, around 80 hyperthyroidism and 17 progressor patients. Whether ophthalmopathy could be predicted prospectively was tested in an independent validation cohort made up of 18 hyperthyroidism patients plus 17 patients who later progressed to ophthalmopathy. In addition, the study compared T-cell repertoires in thyroid tissue and in blood from roughly 6 Graves' hyperthyroidism patients. After blood sampling, hyperthyroidism patients were treated with methimazole at a starting dose of 30 mg daily, and ophthalmopathy patients were treated with high-dose intravenous methylprednisolone. Paper-wide results and their limitations: In validation, progression to ophthalmopathy was predicted by the model with almost 71% sensitivity and roughly 76% specificity, a median of approximately 7.1 months before onset. No statistical method was used to set the sample size in advance, and investigators knew the group allocation. Most expanded thyroid clonotypes (frequency above 0.001) were also detected in blood, a finding suggesting that blood repertoires may reflect thyroid immune responses. A model built on a 13 V-J signature distinguished ophthalmopathy from stable hyperthyroidism, reaching roughly 88% sensitivity and 81.08% specificity in cross-validation and 80%/75% in testing.

The CDR3 runs 12 residues from the cysteine to the phenylalanine. Only the CDR3 DNA stays, 36 bases, in frame from base 1. CDR1 and CDR2, per the germline V gene, are MNHEY and SVGAGI. Trimming costs V 4 bases and J 6 bases, and their ends lie 9 bases apart. Stable Graves' hyperthyroidism was defined as no progression to ophthalmopathy during 18 months of follow-up. Hyperthyroidism patients were newly diagnosed, with disease duration under 2 months, and aged 18 to 65 years. Exclusion was applied to patients with uncontrolled infections, other autoimmune diseases, pregnancy or lactation. Clinical symptoms, serum thyroxine and TRAb, thyroid ultrasound, and orbital computed tomography formed the basis for the diagnoses. Ficoll-Paque density gradient centrifugation was used to isolate PBMCs from 10 ml of fresh peripheral blood. Trizol reagent was used to extract total RNA, and RNA quality was then checked on an Agilent 2100 Bioanalyzer.

The TCR beta CDR3 regions were amplified from RNA transcripts. A first-round RT-PCR of the TCR CDR3 used the HTBI primer set with the Qiagen OneStep RT-PCR kit. Libraries were constructed in a second round of multiplex PCR, after which size selection and purification were performed. Sequencing of the libraries was done on an Illumina HiSeq2000 using paired-end 100 bp reads. Per the original workflow: SOAPnuke was used to process the raw data, with reads discarded if the reads contained adapters or uncalled bases, had a mean Phred below 15, or lacked an exact constant-primer or identifier match. COPE v1.2.5 was used to merge the high-quality paired reads, and each unique nucleotide sequence was defined as a clonotype. MiTCR v1.1 was used to align the clonotypes against IMGT TRBV, TRBD and TRBJ reference segments. The analysis included only V-J combinations with a frequency above 0.0001, which together covered roughly 99% of the repertoires. A TCS score was defined as the ratio between F50 (clonal expansion) and ExV (chaos), using BLOSUM62-based TCRdist between CDR3 peptides within each V-J. Welch's t-statistics and random forest reduced around 510 V-J features to fewer than 15, which were used in a naive Bayes classifier (R e1071). The Morisita-Horn index was used to measure how similar the thyroid and blood repertoires were. Through fastp at Q25 and MiXCR, TCRdb rebuilt clones from the public reads, retaining in-frame beta chains. Each entry is one CDR3 protein sequence, shown with its most common DNA and genes. These V and J calls derive from TCRdb rather than the authors' analysis. This sample lists over 700,000 distinct CDR3 sequences; roughly 32% were detected once. In total, the top ten clones hold 30% to 40% of the sample.

The clonotype comes from a woman in her thirties or forties with Graves' hyperthyroidism. Specimen: blood. The V and J segments used are TRBV6-5 and TRBJ1-2; no D gene can be assigned with confidence. At the DNA level, the sequence is TGTGCCAGCAGTTTAAGACGGGATGGCTACACCTTC. Its translation is CASSLRRDGYTF.